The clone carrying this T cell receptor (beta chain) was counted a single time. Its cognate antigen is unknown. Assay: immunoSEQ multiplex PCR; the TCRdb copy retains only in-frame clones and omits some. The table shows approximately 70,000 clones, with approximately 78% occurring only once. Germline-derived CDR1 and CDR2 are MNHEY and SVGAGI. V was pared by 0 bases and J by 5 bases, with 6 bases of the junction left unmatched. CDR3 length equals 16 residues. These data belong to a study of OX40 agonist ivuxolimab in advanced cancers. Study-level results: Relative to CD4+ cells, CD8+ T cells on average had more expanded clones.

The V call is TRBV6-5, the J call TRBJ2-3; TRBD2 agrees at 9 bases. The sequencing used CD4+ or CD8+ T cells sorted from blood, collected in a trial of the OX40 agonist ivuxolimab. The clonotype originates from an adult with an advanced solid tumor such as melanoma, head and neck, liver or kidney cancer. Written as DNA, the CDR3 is TGTGCCAGCAGTTACTCTCGCGGGGGGGTACGAGATACGCAGTATTTT. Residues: CASSYSRGGVRDTQYF.